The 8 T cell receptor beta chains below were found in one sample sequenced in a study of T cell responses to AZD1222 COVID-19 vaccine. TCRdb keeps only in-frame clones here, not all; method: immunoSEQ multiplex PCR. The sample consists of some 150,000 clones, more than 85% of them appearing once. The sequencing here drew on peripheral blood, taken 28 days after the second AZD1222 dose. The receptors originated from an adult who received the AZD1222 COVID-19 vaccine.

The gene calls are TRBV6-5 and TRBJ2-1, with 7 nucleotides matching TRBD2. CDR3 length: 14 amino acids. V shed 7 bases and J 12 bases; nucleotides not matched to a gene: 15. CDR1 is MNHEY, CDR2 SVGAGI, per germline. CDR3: CASIEQTGGGPQFF. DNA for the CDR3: TGTGCCAGCATCGAACAAACGGGAGGAGGGCCGCAGTTCTTC.

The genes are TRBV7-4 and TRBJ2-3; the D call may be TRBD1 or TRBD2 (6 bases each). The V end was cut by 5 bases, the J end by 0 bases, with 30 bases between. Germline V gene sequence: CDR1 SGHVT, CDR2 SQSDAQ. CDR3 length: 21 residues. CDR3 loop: CASSPYPLLAPPGASTDTQYF. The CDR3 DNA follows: TGTGCCAGCAGCCCCTACCCCCTTTTAGCCCCTCCGGGGGCTAGCACAGATACGCAGTATTTT.

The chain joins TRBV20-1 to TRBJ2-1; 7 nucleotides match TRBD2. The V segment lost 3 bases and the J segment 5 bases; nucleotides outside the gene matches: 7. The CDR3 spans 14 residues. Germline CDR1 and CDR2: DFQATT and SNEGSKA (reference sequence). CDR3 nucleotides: TGCAGTGCTAGTCAGCGGGGTCCGAACAATGAGCAGTTCTTC. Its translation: CSASQRGPNNEQFF.

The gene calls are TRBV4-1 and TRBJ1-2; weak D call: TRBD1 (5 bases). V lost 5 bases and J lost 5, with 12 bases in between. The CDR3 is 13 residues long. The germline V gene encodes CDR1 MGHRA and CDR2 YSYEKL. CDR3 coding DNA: TGCGCCAGCAGCGACGGGACGGCTTATGGCTACACCTTC. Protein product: CASSDGTAYGYTF.

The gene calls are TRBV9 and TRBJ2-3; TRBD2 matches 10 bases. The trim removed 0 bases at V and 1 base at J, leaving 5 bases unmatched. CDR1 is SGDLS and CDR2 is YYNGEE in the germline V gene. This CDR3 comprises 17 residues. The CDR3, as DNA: TGTGCCAGCAGCGTAGCACTGGGGACTAGCGGCACAGATACGCAGTATTTT. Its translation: CASSVALGTSGTDTQYF.

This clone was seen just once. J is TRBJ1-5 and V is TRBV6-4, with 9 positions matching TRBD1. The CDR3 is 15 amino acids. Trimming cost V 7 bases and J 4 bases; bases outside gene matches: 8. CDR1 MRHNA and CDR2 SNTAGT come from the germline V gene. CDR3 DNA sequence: TGTGCCAGCATATCCGGGACAGGGCTTAATCAGCCCCAGCATTTT. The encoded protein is CASISGTGLNQPQHF.

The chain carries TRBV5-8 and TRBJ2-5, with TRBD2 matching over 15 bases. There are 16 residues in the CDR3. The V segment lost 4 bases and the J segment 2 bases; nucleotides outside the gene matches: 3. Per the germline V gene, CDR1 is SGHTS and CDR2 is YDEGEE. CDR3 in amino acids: CASSPGTSGRQETQYF. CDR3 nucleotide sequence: TGTGCCAGCAGCCCAGGGACTAGCGGGAGGCAAGAGACCCAGTACTTC. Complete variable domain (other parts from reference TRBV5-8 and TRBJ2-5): EAGVTQSPTHLIKTRGQQATLRCSPISGHTSVYWYQQALGLGLQFLLWYDEGEERNRGNFPPRFSGRQFPNYSSELNVNALELEDSALYLCASSPGTSGRQETQYFGPGTRLLVL.

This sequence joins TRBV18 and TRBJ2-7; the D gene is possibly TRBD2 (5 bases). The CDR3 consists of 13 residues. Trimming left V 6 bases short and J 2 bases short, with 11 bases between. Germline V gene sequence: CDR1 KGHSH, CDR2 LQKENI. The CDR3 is CASSPPGAYEQYF. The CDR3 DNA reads TGTGCCAGCTCGCCTCCCGGGGCCTACGAGCAGTACTTC.